The 7 T cell receptor beta chains listed next were all sequenced from one sample in a study of neurological immune-mediated disorders. TCRdb redid the calling of the 5' RACE reads with MiXCR, one entry per CDR3 protein. The sample comprises around 50,000 distinct CDR3 sequences, roughly 15% of which are singletons, and 4% to 4.5% rests with the top ten. Input material: PBMCs. The receptors stem from a man aged 55 to 70 in good health.

At least ten counts were recorded for this clonotype. The chain couples TRBV11-2 to TRBJ2-3, with 8 bases that match TRBD2. Germline V lookup: CDR1 SGHAT, CDR2 FQNNGV. The CDR3 is made up of 16 amino acids. J gave up 5 bases and V 1 base, and 8 bases lay outside the gene matches. CDR3 nucleotide sequence: TGTGCCAGCAGCTTAGGGGGTAGCGGGACATTAGATACGCAGTATTTT. Encoded protein: CASSLGGSGTLDTQYF.

There are many counts of this clonotype. CDR3 sequence (DNA): TGTGCCAGCAGCTTAAGTGGCGGGATTACAGATACGCAGTATTTT. It encodes CASSLSGGITDTQYF. The chain is built from TRBV7-2 and TRBJ2-3, with a possible D match to TRBD2 (6 bases). The V end lost 2 bases, the J end lost 3 bases, and 12 bases lay between the germline ends. The CDR3 sequence is 15 residues long. Germline CDR1 reads SGHTA; CDR2 reads FQGNSA.

At least ten counts were recorded for this clonotype. This chain uses TRBV7-2 with TRBJ2-3; TRBD2 agrees at 7 bases. The ends lost 3 bases at V and 4 bases at J; junction bases unmatched: 1. CDR3 length: 13 residues. Germline V CDR1 and CDR2: SGHTA, FQGNSA. This CDR3 reads CASSFTSADTQYF. In nucleotides, the CDR3 is TGTGCCAGCAGCTTTACTAGCGCAGATACGCAGTATTTT.

The rearrangement uses TRBV15 and TRBJ2-1, with TRBD1 identical over 7 bases. V was clipped by 10 bases and J by 8 bases; unmatched bases: 20. This CDR3 region has 16 residues. From germline, CDR1 is LNHNV and CDR2 YYDKDF (reference sequence). The CDR3: CANLRRGGAVPDEQFF. CDR3 bases: TGTGCCAACCTACGGAGAGGGGGCGCCGTCCCCGATGAGCAGTTCTTC.

In its sample, this clonotype was seen many times. V is TRBV5-1 and J is TRBJ2-3; D is perhaps TRBD2 (7 bases). The CDR3 extends over 14 amino acids. Germline CDR1 and CDR2: SGHRS and YFSETQ. Trimming removed 3 bases at V and 4 bases at J, with 12 bases between. The CDR3 bases are TGCGCCAGCAGCTGGGGGGGGGGCCCAGATACGCAGTATTTT. Amino acid sequence: CASSWGGGPDTQYF.

This clonotype was picked up many times. This sequence joins TRBV29-1 and TRBJ2-1, with D possibly being TRBD2 (5 bases). Per the germline V gene, CDR1 is SQVTM and CDR2 is ANQGSEA. The CDR3 runs 11 residues. Trimming shortened V by 3 bases and J by 10 bases, and 10 bases separated the two germline ends. CDR3 region: CSVDPGLEQFF. DNA of the CDR3: TGCAGCGTTGATCCGGGGTTAGAGCAGTTCTTC.

This clonotype showed up many times. V gene TRBV20-1 combines with J gene TRBJ2-6; TRBD1 agrees at 7 bases. The CDR3 has 14 amino acids. Looked up from germline, CDR1 is DFQATT and CDR2 is SNEGSKA (reference sequence). J gave up 4 bases and V 6 bases, and 6 bases lay outside the gene matches. The CDR3 loop is CSADTGAGANVLTF. In DNA form, the CDR3 reads TGCAGTGCGGACACAGGGGCGGGGGCCAACGTCCTGACTTTC.